This entry lists 9 T cell receptor beta chains sequenced from one sample in a study of regulatory T cells in long-lasting Graves disease (dated by TCRdb to 2020 to 2022). The library was produced with multiplex PCR. For sequencing, an Illumina HiSeq 4000 was employed. To build TCR beta libraries, CDR3 regions were amplified by Arm-PCR using iRepertoire HTBI primers. Using fastp trimming at Q25 and MiXCR clonotype assembly, TCRdb reanalyzed the public sequencing data and kept in-frame beta chains. Every CDR3 protein is listed once, alongside the most common genes and DNA of its rows. For this sample the table gives approximately 360,000 distinct CDR3 sequences, of which roughly 25% were detected only once. The top ten constitute approximately 30% of the sample. Reading the label with the study, this specimen's time point is: persistent/refractory GD, antithyroid drugs over 5 years with positive TRAb. For both TCR sequencing and RNA sequencing, RNA was extracted from PBMCs in TRIzol.

Here the sequenced sample was peripheral blood mononuclear cells (PBMCs), taken when the disease was refractory, from a patient treated with antithyroid drugs. These TCRs come from a woman in her thirties or forties with Graves disease. Donor details come from another sample of the same person, matched by shared clones.

This clonotype was counted a few times. The V and J genes are TRBV29-1 and TRBJ2-3; 12 nucleotides agree with TRBD2. Germline values: CDR1 SQVTM, CDR2 ANQGSEA. The CDR3 runs to 14 residues. Unmatched junction bases numbered 7, after V lost 5 bases and J lost 7 bases. The CDR3 sequence: CSVTGTSGFYTQYF. CDR3 bases: TGCAGCGTTACCGGGACTAGCGGGTTCTATACGCAGTATTTT.

This clonotype occurred a few times. The J gene is TRBJ1-1, the V gene TRBV5-1, with 11 bases aligning to TRBD1. Germline-derived CDR1 and CDR2 are SGHRS and YFSETQ. V dropped 4 bases and J dropped 5; count of bases not matched to a gene: 7. The CDR3 is made up of 15 amino acids. CDR3 in amino acids: CASSELDRGQTEAFF. The CDR3 nucleotides are TGCGCCAGCAGCGAACTGGACAGGGGGCAAACTGAAGCTTTCTTT.

This chain links TRBV10-3 with TRBJ1-6; D is uncertain. Trimming shortened V by 0 bases and J by 10 bases, and 13 bases separated the two germline ends. The CDR3 is 15 residues long. The germline V gene has CDR1 ENHRY and CDR2 SYGVKD. The CDR3 spells CAISESEISASPLHF. The CDR3 DNA is TGTGCCATCAGTGAGTCGGAAATATCGGCCTCACCCCTCCACTTT.

This clonotype was recorded at least ten times. The J gene is TRBJ1-5, the V gene TRBV28, with D possibly TRBD1 on 5 matching bases. The V gene lost 7 bases and the J gene lost 6 bases, with 13 bases spanning the gap. The germline gives CDR1 MDHEN, CDR2 SYDVKM. The CDR3 covers 13 residues. CDR3: CASTLSRAQPQHF. CDR3 in DNA: TGTGCCAGCACTCTAAGCAGGGCTCAGCCCCAGCATTTT.

The J gene is TRBJ2-2, the V gene TRBV6-2 or TRBV6-3; possible D gene TRBD1, 6 bases. The germline V gene has CDR1 MNHEY and CDR2 SVGEGT. This CDR3 has 15 amino acids. V was pared by 3 bases and J by 2 bases, with 10 bases between. As DNA, the CDR3 is TGTGCCAGCAGTTATATACAGGGAAACACCGGGGAGCTGTTTTTT. This encodes CASSYIQGNTGELFF.

The chain employs TRBV7-2 and TRBJ2-7; D ambiguous. CDR1 SGHTA and CDR2 FQGNSA come from the germline V gene. The CDR3 consists of 14 residues. V was shortened by 1 base and J by 2 bases, with 9 bases between the two germline ends. The CDR3 nucleotides read TGTGCCAGCAGCTTAGTCCAGGCGCCCTACGAGCAGTACTTC. The encoded protein is CASSLVQAPYEQYF.

This chain connects TRBV28 to TRBJ2-2, with D hard to call. CDR3 length: 14 residues. Trimming pared 5 bases from V and 1 base from J, leaving 8 bases between. Germline CDR1 MDHEN, CDR2 SYDVKM. The CDR3 coding sequence is TGTGCCAGCAGTCCAAGTGAGAACACCGGGGAGCTGTTTTTT. Amino acids: CASSPSENTGELFF.

This clonotype has more than one count but fewer than ten. The chain uses TRBV7-9 and TRBJ2-5, with D possibly called TRBD1 or TRBD2 (5 bases each). The CDR3 totals 17 residues. V lost 6 bases and J 4 bases, leaving 24 bases between the germline ends. Germline V CDR1 and CDR2: SEHNR, FQNEAQ (reference sequence). CDR3: CASSPRGVPSRGETQYF. The DNA of the CDR3 is TGTGCCAGCAGTCCCCGAGGGGTACCAAGCCGGGGAGAGACCCAGTACTTC.

This clonotype appeared many times. The J gene is TRBJ1-1, the V gene TRBV28, with D unresolved. There are 13 residues in the CDR3. V lost 7 bases and J lost 0, with 9 bases in between. The germline gives CDR1 MDHEN, CDR2 SYDVKM. Here the CDR3 reads CASTITLNTEAFF. The DNA for the CDR3 is TGTGCCAGCACCATAACTTTGAACACTGAAGCTTTCTTT.